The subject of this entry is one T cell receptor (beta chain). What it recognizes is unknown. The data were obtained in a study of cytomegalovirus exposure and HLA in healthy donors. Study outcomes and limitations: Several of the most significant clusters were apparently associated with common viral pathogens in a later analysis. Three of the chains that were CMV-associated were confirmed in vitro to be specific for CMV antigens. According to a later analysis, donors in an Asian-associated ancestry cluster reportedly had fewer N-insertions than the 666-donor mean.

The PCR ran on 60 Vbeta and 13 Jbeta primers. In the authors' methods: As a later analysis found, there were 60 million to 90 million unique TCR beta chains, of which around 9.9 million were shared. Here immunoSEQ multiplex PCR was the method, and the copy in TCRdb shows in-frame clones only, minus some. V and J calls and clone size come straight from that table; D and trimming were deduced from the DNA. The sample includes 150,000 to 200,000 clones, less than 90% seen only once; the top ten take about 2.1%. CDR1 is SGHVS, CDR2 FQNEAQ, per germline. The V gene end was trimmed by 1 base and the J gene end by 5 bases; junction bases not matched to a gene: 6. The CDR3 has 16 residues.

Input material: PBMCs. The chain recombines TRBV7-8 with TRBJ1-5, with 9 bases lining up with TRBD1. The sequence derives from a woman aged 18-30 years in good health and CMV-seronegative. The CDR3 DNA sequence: TGTGCCAGCAGCTTAGAGGGACAGGGTGCCTATCAGCCCCAGCATTTT. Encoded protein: CASSLEGQGAYQPQHF.